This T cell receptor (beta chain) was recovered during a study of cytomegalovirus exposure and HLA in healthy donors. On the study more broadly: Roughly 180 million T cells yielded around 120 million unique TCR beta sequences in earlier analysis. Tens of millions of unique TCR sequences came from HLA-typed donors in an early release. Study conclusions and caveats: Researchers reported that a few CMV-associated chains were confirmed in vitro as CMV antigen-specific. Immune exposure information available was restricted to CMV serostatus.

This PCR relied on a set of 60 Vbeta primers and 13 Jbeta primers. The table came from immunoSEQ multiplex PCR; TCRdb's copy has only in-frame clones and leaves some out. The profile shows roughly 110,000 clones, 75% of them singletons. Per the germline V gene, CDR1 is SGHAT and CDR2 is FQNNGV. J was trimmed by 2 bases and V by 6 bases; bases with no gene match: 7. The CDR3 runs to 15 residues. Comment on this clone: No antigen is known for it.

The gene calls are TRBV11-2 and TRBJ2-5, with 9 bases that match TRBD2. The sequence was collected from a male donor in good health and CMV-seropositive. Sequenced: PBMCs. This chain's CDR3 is CASRKLAGVQETQYF. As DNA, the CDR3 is TGTGCCAGCAGGAAATTAGCGGGGGTACAAGAGACCCAGTACTTC.